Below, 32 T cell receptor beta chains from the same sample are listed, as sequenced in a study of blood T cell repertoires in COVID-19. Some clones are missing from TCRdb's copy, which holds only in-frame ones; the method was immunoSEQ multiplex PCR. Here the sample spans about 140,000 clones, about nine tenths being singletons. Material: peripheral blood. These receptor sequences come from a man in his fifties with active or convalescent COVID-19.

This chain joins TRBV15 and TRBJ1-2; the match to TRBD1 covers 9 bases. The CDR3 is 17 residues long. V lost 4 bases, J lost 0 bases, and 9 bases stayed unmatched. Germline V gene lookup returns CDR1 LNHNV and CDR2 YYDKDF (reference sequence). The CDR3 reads CATSNPGTGTANYGYTF. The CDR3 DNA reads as TGTGCCACCAGCAACCCGGGGACAGGGACCGCTAACTATGGCTACACCTTC.

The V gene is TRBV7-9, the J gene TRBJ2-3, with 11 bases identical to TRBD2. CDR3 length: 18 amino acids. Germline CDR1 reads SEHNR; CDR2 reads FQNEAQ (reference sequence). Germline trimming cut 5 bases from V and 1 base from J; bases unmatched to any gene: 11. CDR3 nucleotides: TGTGCCAGCAGCCCCGGGACTAGCGGAAGTCCCCGCACAGATACGCAGTATTTT. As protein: CASSPGTSGSPRTDTQYF.

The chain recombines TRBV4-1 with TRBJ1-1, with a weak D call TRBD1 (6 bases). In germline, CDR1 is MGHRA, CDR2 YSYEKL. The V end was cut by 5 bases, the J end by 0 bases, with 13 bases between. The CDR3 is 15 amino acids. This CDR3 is CASSVRGPMNTEAFF. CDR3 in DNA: TGCGCCAGCAGCGTCAGGGGACCGATGAACACTGAAGCTTTCTTT.

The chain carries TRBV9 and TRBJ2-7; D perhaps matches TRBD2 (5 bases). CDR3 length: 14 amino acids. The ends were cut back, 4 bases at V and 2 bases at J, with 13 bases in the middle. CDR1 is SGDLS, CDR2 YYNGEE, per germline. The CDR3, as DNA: TGTGCCAGCAGCTCGGAACTAGAAACCTACGAGCAGTACTTC. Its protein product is CASSSELETYEQYF.

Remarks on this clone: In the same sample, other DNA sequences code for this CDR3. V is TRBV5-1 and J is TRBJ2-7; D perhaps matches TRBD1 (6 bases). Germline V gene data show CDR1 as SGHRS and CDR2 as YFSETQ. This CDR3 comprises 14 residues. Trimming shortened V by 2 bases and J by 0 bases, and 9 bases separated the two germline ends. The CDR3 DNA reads TGCGCCAGCAGCTTACAGGGTTCCTCCTACGAGCAGTACTTC. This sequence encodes CASSLQGSSYEQYF.

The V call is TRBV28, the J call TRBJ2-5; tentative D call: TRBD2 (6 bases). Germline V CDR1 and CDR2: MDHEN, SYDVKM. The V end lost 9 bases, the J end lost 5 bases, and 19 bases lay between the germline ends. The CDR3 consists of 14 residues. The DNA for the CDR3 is TGTGCCAGTAATCCGGGACTCCCCGCGGAGACCCAGTACTTC. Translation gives CASNPGLPAETQYF.

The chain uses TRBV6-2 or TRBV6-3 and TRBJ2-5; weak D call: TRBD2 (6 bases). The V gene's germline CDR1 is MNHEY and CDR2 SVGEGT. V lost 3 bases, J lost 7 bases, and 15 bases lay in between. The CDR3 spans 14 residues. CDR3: CASSYGTGVGTQYF. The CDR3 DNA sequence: TGTGCCAGCAGTTATGGGACTGGCGTCGGGACCCAGTACTTC.

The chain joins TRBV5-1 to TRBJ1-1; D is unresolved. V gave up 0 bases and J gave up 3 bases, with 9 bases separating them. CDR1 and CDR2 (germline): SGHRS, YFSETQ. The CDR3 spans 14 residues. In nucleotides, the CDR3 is TGCGCCAGCAGCTTGGTGGTGGGCCACACTGAAGCTTTCTTT. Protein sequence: CASSLVVGHTEAFF.

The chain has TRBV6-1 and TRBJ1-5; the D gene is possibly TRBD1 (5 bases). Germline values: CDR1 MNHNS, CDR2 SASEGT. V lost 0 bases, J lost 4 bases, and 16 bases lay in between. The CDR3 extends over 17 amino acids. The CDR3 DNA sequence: TGTGCCAGCAGTGAAGCGGGTTCGCGGGGGGGAAATCAGCCCCAGCATTTT. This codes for CASSEAGSRGGNQPQHF.

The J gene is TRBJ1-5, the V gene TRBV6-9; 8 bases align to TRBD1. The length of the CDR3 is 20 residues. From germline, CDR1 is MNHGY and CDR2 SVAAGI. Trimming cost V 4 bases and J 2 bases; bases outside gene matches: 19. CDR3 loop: CASSSRTGTRSAGGNQPQHF. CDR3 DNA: TGTGCCAGCAGTTCGAGGACAGGGACGAGATCCGCGGGAGGCAATCAGCCCCAGCATTTT.

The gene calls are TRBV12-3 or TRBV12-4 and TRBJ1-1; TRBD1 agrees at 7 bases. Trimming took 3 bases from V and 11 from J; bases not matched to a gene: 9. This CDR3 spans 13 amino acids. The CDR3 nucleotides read TGTGCCAGCAGTTTTGAGGGGGCCAGCAGGGCTTTCTTT. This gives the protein CASSFEGASRAFF.

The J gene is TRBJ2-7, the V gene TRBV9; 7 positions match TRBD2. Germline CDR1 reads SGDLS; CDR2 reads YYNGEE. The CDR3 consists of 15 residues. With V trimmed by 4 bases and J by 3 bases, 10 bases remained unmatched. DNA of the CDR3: TGTGCCAGCAGCCCCCGTGGGGAGGGCGGCTACGAGCAGTACTTC. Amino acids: CASSPRGEGGYEQYF.

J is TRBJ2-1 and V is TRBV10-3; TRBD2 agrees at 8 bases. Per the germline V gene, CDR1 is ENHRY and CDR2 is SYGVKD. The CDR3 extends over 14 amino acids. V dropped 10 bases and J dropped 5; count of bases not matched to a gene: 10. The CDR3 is CATGEGLDNNEQFF. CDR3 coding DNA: TGTGCCACCGGAGAGGGACTAGATAACAATGAGCAGTTCTTC.

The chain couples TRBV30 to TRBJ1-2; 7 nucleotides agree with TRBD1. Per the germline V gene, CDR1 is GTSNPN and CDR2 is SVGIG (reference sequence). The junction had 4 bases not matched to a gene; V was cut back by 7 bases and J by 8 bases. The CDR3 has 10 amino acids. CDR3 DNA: TGTGCCTTGACAGGGAGAGGCTACACCTTC. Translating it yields CALTGRGYTF.

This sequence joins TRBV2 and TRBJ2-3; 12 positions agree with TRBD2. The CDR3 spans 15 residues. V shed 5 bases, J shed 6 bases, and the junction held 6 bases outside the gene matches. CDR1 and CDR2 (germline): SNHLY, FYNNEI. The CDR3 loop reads CASSLTSGRMDTQYF. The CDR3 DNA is TGTGCCAGCAGTCTGACTAGCGGGAGAATGGATACGCAGTATTTT.

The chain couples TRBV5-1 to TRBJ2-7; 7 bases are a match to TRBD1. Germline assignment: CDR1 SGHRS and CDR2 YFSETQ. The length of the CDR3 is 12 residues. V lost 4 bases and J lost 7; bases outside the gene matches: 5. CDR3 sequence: CASSTTGFEQYF. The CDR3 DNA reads TGCGCCAGCAGCACGACAGGGTTTGAGCAGTACTTC. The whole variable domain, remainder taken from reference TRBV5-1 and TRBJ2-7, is KAGVTQTPRYLIKTRGQQVTLSCSPISGHRSVSWYQQTPGQGLQFLFEYFSETQRNKGNFPGRFSGRQFSNSRSEMNVSTLELGDSALYLCASSTTGFEQYFGPGTRLTVT.

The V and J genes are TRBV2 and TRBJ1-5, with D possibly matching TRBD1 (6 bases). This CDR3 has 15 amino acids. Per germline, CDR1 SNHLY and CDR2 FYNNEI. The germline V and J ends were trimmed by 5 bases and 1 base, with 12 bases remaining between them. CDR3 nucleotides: TGTGCCAGCAGTTTTGACAGGCCCAGCAATCAGCCCCAGCATTTT. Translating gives CASSFDRPSNQPQHF.

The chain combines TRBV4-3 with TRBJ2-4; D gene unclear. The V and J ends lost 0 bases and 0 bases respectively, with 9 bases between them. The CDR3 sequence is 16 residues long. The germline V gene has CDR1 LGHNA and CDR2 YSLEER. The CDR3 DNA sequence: TGCGCCAGCAGCCAAGATTTGCGGTTAGCCAAAAACATTCAGTACTTC. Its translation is CASSQDLRLAKNIQYF.

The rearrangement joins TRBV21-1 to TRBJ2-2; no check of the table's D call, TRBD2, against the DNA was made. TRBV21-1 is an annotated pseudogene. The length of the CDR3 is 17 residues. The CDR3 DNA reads TGTGCCAGCAGCACGGTGGCTAGCGTGGGTTTTCCCGGGGAGCTGTTTTTT. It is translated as CASSTVASVGFPGELFF.

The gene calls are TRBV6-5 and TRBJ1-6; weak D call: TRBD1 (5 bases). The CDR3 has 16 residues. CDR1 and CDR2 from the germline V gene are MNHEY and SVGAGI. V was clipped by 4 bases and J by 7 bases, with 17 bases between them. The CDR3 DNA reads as TGTGCCAGCAGTTTCGGACGGACGAACAGGAATTCACCCCTCCACTTT. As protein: CASSFGRTNRNSPLHF.

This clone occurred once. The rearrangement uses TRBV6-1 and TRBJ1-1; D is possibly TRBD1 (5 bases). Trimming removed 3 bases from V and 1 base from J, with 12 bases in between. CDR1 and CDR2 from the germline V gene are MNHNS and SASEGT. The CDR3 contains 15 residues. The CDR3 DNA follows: TGTGCCAGCAGTGAGTCTAGTACAGGGAACACTGAAGCTTTCTTT. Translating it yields CASSESSTGNTEAFF.

The CDR3 DNA reads TGTGCCAGTAATAACAGGGGAGATTCACCCCTCCACTTT. Amino acids: CASNNRGDSPLHF. The rearrangement links TRBV19 to TRBJ1-6; 7 positions agree with TRBD1. The ends lost 7 bases at V and 8 bases at J; junction bases unmatched: 5. CDR1 and CDR2 from the germline V gene are LNHDA and SQIVND (reference sequence). The CDR3 loop spans 13 amino acids. Supplemented by reference TRBV19 and TRBJ1-6, the full variable domain reads DGGITQSPKYLFRKEGQNVTLSCEQNLNHDAMYWYRQDPGQGLRLIYYSQIVNDFQKGDIAEGYSVSREKKESFPLTVTSAQKNPTAFYLCASNNRGDSPLHFGNGTRLTVT.

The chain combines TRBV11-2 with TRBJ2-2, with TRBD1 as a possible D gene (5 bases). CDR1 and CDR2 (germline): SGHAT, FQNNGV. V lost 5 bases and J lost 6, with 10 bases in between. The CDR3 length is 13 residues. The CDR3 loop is CASSRLGAGELFF. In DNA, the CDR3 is TGTGCCAGCAGCCGGTTAGGGGCCGGGGAGCTGTTTTTT.

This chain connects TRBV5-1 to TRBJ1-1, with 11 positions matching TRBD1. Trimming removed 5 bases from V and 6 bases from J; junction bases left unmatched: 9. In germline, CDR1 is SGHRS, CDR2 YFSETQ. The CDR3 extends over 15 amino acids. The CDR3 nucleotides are TGCGCCAGCAGAAGCGAACCGGGACAGGGGGCTGAAGCTTTCTTT. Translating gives CASRSEPGQGAEAFF. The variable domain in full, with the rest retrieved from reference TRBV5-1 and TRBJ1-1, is KAGVTQTPRYLIKTRGQQVTLSCSPISGHRSVSWYQQTPGQGLQFLFEYFSETQRNKGNFPGRFSGRQFSNSRSEMNVSTLELGDSALYLCASRSEPGQGAEAFFGQGTRLTVV.

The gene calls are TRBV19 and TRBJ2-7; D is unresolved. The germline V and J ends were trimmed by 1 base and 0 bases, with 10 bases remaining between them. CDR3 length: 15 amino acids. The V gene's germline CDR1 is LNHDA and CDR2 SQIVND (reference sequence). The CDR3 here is CASSIAAGSSYEQYF. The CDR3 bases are TGTGCCAGTAGTATAGCGGCAGGTTCCTCCTACGAGCAGTACTTC.

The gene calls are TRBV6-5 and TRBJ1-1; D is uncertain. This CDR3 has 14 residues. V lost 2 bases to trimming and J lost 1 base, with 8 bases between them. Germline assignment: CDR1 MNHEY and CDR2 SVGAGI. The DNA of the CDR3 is TGTGCCAGCAGTTACGAGGGTGGGAACACTGAAGCTTTCTTT. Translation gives CASSYEGGNTEAFF.

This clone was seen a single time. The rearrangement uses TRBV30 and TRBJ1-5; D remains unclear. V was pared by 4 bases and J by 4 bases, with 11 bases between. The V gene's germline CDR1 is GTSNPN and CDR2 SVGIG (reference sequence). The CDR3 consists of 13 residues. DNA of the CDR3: TGTGCCTGGACGGGGAGTGGTAATCAGCCCCAGCATTTT. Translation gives CAWTGSGNQPQHF.

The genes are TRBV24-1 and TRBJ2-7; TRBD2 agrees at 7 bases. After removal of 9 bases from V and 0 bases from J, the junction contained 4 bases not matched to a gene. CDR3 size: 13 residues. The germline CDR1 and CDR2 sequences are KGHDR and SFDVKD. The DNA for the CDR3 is TGTGCCACCGGGGGGGGACCCTCCTACGAGCAGTACTTC. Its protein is CATGGGPSYEQYF.

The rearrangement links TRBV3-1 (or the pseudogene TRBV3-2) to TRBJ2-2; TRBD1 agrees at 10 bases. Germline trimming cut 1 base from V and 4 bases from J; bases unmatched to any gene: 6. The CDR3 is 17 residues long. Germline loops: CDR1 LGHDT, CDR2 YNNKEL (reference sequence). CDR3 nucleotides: TGTGCCAGCAGCCAAGGCTTGGGACAGGGGAGCACCGGGGAGCTGTTTTTT. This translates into CASSQGLGQGSTGELFF.

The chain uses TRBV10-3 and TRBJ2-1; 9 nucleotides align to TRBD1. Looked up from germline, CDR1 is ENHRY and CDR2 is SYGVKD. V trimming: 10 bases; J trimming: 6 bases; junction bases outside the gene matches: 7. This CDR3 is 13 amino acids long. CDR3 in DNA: TGTGCCACGTCACGGGGACAGGGCAATGAGCAGTTCTTC. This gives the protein CATSRGQGNEQFF.

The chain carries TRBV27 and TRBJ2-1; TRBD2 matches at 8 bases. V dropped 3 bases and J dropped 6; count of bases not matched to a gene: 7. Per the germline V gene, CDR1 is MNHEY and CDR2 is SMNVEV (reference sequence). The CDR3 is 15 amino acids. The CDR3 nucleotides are TGTGCCAGCAGTTTCATCGGGGGGGGAAGCAATGAGCAGTTCTTC. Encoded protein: CASSFIGGGSNEQFF.

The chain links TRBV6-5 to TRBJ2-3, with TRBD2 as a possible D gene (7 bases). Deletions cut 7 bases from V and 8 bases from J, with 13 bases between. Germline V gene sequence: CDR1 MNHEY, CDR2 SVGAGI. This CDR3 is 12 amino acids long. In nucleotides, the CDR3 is TGTGCCAGCACCGAGGGGGGGAGTACGCAGTATTTT. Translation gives CASTEGGSTQYF.